What follows is one T cell receptor beta chain and its context. The CDR3 has 14 amino acids. Per germline, CDR1 SGHRS and CDR2 YFSETQ. The germline V and J ends were trimmed by 5 bases and 1 base, with 7 bases remaining between them. UMIs and a universal primer site were added when TCR cDNA was made by 5'RACE template switching. One entry per CDR3 protein results from TCRdb running MiXCR on the 5' RACE reads. The repertoire has under 40,000 distinct CDR3 sequences, approximately 7% of them found once; the top ten carry about 22%. The data are from a study of T cells after yellow fever vaccination. Across the whole study: The authors sorted the EM, EMRA, CM and Tscm memory subsets using CD3, CD45RA, CCR7 and CD95.

Notes on the study in general: Abundant contaminating clonotypes from the bulk population could appear in FACS-sorted repertoires. Weaker in magnitude, the secondary response showed a faster peak on day 5 versus 15.

This sequence originates from a man in his late teens or twenties who received the YFV17D yellow fever vaccine. This chain uses TRBV5-1 with TRBJ2-6; D unclear. Sequenced material: PBMCs, either bulk or a sorted T-cell subset (CD4+, CD8+, memory, or dextramer-sorted; not recorded which), taken on the day of the first yellow fever vaccination. The CDR3 DNA follows: TGCGCCAGCAGTGAGAGGTCTGGGGCCAACGTCCTGACTTTC. This translates into CASSERSGANVLTF.